This T cell receptor (beta chain) came from a study of blood T cell repertoires in COVID-19. Repertoires were generated with immunoSEQ multiplex PCR, while TCRdb's copy carries only in-frame clones and drops some. The sample lists roughly 330,000 clones, more than 75% occurring once. Looked up from germline, CDR1 is MNHEY and CDR2 is SVGAGI. This CDR3 comprises 15 residues. Trimming cost V 5 bases and J 4 bases, with 14 bases left between them. This clonotype was sampled from a woman in her forties or fifties with active or convalescent COVID-19. The sequencing sample was made of peripheral blood. V usage is TRBV6-5 and J usage is TRBJ2-2; unclear D gene. The CDR3 loop is CASSPLSSGTGELFF. CDR3 DNA: TGTGCCAGCAGTCCCCTCTCGTCGGGCACCGGGGAGCTGTTTTTT.